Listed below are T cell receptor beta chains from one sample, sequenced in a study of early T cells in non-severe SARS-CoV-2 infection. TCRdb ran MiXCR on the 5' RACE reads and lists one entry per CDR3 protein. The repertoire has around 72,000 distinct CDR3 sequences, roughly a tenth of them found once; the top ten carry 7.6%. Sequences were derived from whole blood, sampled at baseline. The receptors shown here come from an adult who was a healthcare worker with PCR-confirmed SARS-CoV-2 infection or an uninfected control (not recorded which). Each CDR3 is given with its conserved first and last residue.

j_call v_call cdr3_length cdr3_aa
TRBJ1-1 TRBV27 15 CASTPYPGGGTEAFF
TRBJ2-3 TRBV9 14 CASSLSPSTDTQYF
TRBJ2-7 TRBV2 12 CASRTEGPEQYF
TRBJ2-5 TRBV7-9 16 CASSSGQGGSQETQYF
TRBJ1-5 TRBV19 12 CASSDPNQPQHF
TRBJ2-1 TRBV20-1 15 CSAEARQGLFNEQFF
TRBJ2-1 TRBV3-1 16 CASSQGNLATYNEQFF
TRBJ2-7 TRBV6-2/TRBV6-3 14 CASRAGQNLYEQYF
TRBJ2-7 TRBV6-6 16 CASSPGGGGATGEQYF
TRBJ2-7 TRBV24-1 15 CATSDGPTASYEQYF
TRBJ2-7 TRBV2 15 CASSVGRGVAYEQYF
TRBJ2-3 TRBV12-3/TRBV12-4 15 CASSFYERGADTQYF
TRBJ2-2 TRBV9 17 CASSVGGLSLNTGELFF
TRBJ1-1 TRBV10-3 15 CAISDRGFFGNEAFF
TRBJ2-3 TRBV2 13 CASSGGATDTQYF
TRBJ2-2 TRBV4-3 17 CASSQGPRDRTAGELFF
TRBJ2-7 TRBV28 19 CASSTSEERGGDSSYEQYF
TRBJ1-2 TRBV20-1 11 CSVRQGYGYTF
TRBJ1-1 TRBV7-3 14 CASSLTGGRTEAFF
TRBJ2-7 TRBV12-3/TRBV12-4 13 CATNRGPGYEQYF
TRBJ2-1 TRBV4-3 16 CASSQHLGGPGNEQFF
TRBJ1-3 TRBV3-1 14 CASSNAWTAVSIYF
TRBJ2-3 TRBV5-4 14 CASSFSGVTDTQYF
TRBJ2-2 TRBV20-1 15 CSARDATREGGELFF
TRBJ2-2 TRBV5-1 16 CASSWGLQLNTGELFF
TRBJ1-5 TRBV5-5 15 CASSLVGNSDQPQHF
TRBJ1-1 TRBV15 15 CATSRGGGGGPEAFF
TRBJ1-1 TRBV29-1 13 CSVLEGLNTEAFF
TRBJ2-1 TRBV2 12 CASSTSGPLEFF
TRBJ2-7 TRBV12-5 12 CAKDRVPYEQYF
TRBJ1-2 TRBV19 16 CASSILGTGAENGYTF
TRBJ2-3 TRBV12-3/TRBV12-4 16 CASSTRTGAGGDTQYF
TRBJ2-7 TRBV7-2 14 CASSTWTGSYEQYF